The 20 T cell receptor beta chains below all came from one sample that was sequenced in a study of blood T cells in healthy people across ages. Primers used in a second PCR of about 7 to 12 cycles were a sample-barcoded 5' primer and a J-beta primer mix. TCRdb re-derived calls from the 5' RACE reads in MiXCR, one entry per CDR3 protein. Among approximately 1.5 million distinct CDR3 sequences, roughly 32% were seen once, and the ten largest hold 11%. The sample consisted of blood. The origin of the receptors is a woman in her twenties or thirties in good health.

The V and J genes are TRBV3-1 and TRBJ1-6; D is possibly TRBD1 (6 bases). Trimming took off 6 bases at V and 10 bases at J, with 25 bases between the two ends. Germline-derived CDR1 and CDR2 are LGHDT and YNNKEL (reference sequence). The CDR3 covers 17 residues. The CDR3 loop is CASSPAVTGTSSSPLHF. In DNA, the CDR3 is TGTGCCAGCAGTCCCGCCGTCACGGGGACATCCTCATCACCCCTCCACTTT.

The chain recombines TRBV5-1 with TRBJ2-7, with TRBD2 as a possible D gene (5 bases). The CDR3 covers 14 residues. V lost 5 bases and J 0 bases, leaving 12 bases between the germline ends. Germline CDR1 is SGHRS and CDR2 is YFSETQ. In DNA form, the CDR3 reads TGCGCCAGCAGGGCTACGGGGAGCTCCTACGAGCAGTACTTC. Protein: CASRATGSSYEQYF.

The V call is TRBV6-5, the J call TRBJ1-2, with D possibly TRBD1 on 5 matching bases. V was trimmed by 7 bases and J by 8 bases, leaving 14 bases between them. Germline CDR1 and CDR2: MNHEY and SVGAGI. The CDR3 is 12 amino acids. For the CDR3, the DNA is TGTGCCAGCAAAAGCAGGGTCGGAGGCTACACCTTC. Its protein product is CASKSRVGGYTF.

J is TRBJ2-3 and V is TRBV20-1; 13 bases agree with TRBD2. V shed 3 bases and J 2 bases; nucleotides not matched to a gene: 11. CDR1 DFQATT and CDR2 SNEGSKA come from the germline V gene (reference sequence). This CDR3 comprises 18 residues. The DNA of the CDR3 is TGCAGTGCTAGGCTACCGGGACTAGCGGGGAGGGCCACAGATACGCAGTATTTT. It is translated as CSARLPGLAGRATDTQYF.

Regarding this clonotype: This may be a read error: a much more frequent sequence differs by one nucleotide. V usage is TRBV4-1 and J usage is TRBJ2-7; D is undetermined. Per germline, CDR1 MGHRA and CDR2 YSYEKL. This CDR3 region has 14 residues. The CDR3 region is CASNQVDGAYEQYF. CDR3 nucleotides: TGCGCCAGCAACCAAGTTGACGGAGCCTACGAGCAGTACTTC.

This clonotype appeared a few times. The V call is TRBV29-1, the J call TRBJ1-1; D is uncertain. Germline CDR1 is SQVTM and CDR2 is ANQGSEA. The V and J ends lost 1 base and 5 bases respectively, with 8 bases between them. The CDR3 totals 12 residues. The CDR3 here is CSVEGLGTEAFF. In nucleotides, the CDR3 is TGCAGCGTTGAAGGATTAGGGACTGAAGCTTTCTTT.

The chain links TRBV6-5 to TRBJ2-3; 12 bases are shared with TRBD2. Germline V gene data show CDR1 as MNHEY and CDR2 as SVGAGI. This CDR3 comprises 16 residues. V lost 5 bases to trimming and J lost 2 bases; unmatched junction nucleotides: 5. The CDR3 reads CASSRLAGEITDTQYF. Here the CDR3 DNA reads TGTGCCAGCAGTCGACTAGCGGGGGAGATCACAGATACGCAGTATTTT.

This clonotype was observed many times. V usage is TRBV27 and J usage is TRBJ2-1; D is ambiguous. V lost 5 bases and J lost 2, with 4 bases in between. This CDR3 has 12 residues. The germline CDR1 and CDR2 sequences are MNHEY and SMNVEV (reference sequence). The CDR3 protein is CASSRTYNEQFF. The DNA for the CDR3 is TGTGCCAGCAGTCGGACCTACAATGAGCAGTTCTTC.

The table lists this clonotype with a few counts. The DNA of the CDR3 is TGTGCCAGCAGTGCGCCCTGGATCCTCAATGAGCAGTTCTTC. Its translation is CASSAPWILNEQFF. This chain connects TRBV2 to TRBJ2-1, with unresolved D. With 4 bases removed from V and 6 bases from J, the gap between germline ends came to 13 bases. Germline V gene sequence: CDR1 SNHLY, CDR2 FYNNEI. CDR3 length: 14 residues.

This clonotype was seen a few times. The rearrangement uses TRBV10-3 and TRBJ2-5; 7 bases line up with TRBD1. The junction had 3 bases not matched to a gene; V was cut back by 6 bases and J by 5 bases. The CDR3 spans 12 residues. CDR1 and CDR2 (germline): ENHRY, SYGVKD. The CDR3 loop is CAIRTGSETQYF. Here the CDR3 DNA reads TGTGCCATCAGGACAGGGAGTGAGACCCAGTACTTC.

About this clonotype itself: One end of the junction does not line up with germline, which may come from a read error. The chain carries TRBV27 and TRBJ1-6, with D unclear. This CDR3 is built from 12 residues. The germline gives CDR1 MNHEY, CDR2 SMNVEV (reference sequence). The CDR3 DNA reads TGTGCCAGCAGGGACTATAATTCACTCCTCCACTTT. Encoded protein: CASRDYNSLLHF.

This clonotype was observed a handful of times. The chain recombines TRBV29-1 with TRBJ1-2, with TRBD1 as a possible D gene (5 bases). The CDR3 length is 16 residues. Germline V gene lookup returns CDR1 SQVTM and CDR2 ANQGSEA. The germline V and J ends were trimmed by 0 bases and 8 bases, with 22 bases remaining between them. CDR3 protein: CSVEDLGEGIFGGYTF. The CDR3 DNA reads TGCAGCGTTGAAGATCTTGGCGAGGGGATATTTGGGGGCTACACCTTC.

This rearrangement joins TRBV6-4 to TRBJ2-1, with 9 bases that match TRBD2. The V gene's germline CDR1 is MRHNA and CDR2 SNTAGT. V was pared by 8 bases and J by 9 bases, with 8 bases of the junction left unmatched. The CDR3 sequence is 13 residues long. The CDR3 nucleotides are TGTGCCAGCTCATCGGGACTAGCAGCTGAGCAGTTCTTC. Its protein product is CASSSGLAAEQFF.

The chain has TRBV7-9 and TRBJ2-5, with 8 bases fitting TRBD1. Trimming at V came to 5 bases and at J to 3 bases, leaving 8 bases not matched to a gene. Looked up from germline, CDR1 is SEHNR and CDR2 is FQNEAQ (reference sequence). CDR3 length: 15 residues. The DNA for the CDR3 is TGTGCCAGCAGCCCGGGTGGGACAGGAGAAGAGACCCAGTACTTC. The encoded protein is CASSPGGTGEETQYF.

The sample holds a few counts of this clonotype. V gene TRBV15 combines with J gene TRBJ2-5; D is possibly TRBD1 (5 bases). V lost 2 bases and J lost 4, with 14 bases in between. Germline V gives CDR1 LNHNV, CDR2 YYDKDF (reference sequence). The CDR3 covers 15 residues. The CDR3 nucleotides are TGTGCCACCAGCAGACGAAGCACAAGGGGAGAGACCCAGTACTTC. Its translation is CATSRRSTRGETQYF.

The chain is built from TRBV20-1 and TRBJ1-2; TRBD1 matches at 10 bases. CDR3 length: 15 residues. Germline values: CDR1 DFQATT, CDR2 SNEGSKA (reference sequence). V dropped 1 base and J dropped 2; count of bases not matched to a gene: 4. The CDR3 DNA follows: TGCAGTGCTAGAGCCGAGGACAGGGGGAACTATGGCTACACCTTC. It codes for CSARAEDRGNYGYTF.

This chain joins TRBV27 and TRBJ2-7, with TRBD2 matching 8 bases. Trimming at V came to 2 bases and at J to 4 bases, leaving 7 bases not matched to a gene. The CDR3 is 15 amino acids. Germline assignment: CDR1 MNHEY and CDR2 SMNVEV (reference sequence). CDR3 sequence (DNA): TGTGCCAGCAGTTTAGACGGGAGGGCCACTTACGAGCAGTACTTC. This gives the protein CASSLDGRATYEQYF.

This clonotype was seen many times. This rearrangement joins TRBV6-5 to TRBJ1-1; 9 bases agree with TRBD1. The CDR3 sequence is 18 residues long. Germline lookup yields CDR1 MNHEY and CDR2 SVGAGI. Trimming removed 2 bases from V and 11 bases from J; junction bases left unmatched: 21. CDR3 residues: CASSYPGQGSFGGRGAFF. The DNA of the CDR3 is TGTGCCAGCAGTTACCCGGGACAGGGAAGTTTCGGGGGTCGGGGCGCTTTCTTT.

This clonotype was counted ten times or more. The chain recombines TRBV5-1 with TRBJ2-6, with TRBD2 as a possible D gene (5 bases). V was shortened by 1 base and J by 3 bases, with 8 bases between the two germline ends. The CDR3 consists of 15 residues. Germline V gene lookup returns CDR1 SGHRS and CDR2 YFSETQ. The CDR3 reads CASSLYGDGANVLTF. The CDR3 bases are TGCGCCAGCAGCTTGTACGGGGATGGGGCCAACGTCCTGACTTTC.

The chain has TRBV9 and TRBJ2-5, with D perhaps matching TRBD1 (6 bases). The CDR3 is 15 residues long. V lost 4 bases and J lost 5, with 18 bases in between. CDR1 and CDR2 (germline): SGDLS, YYNGEE. The CDR3 nucleotides are TGTGCCAGCAGCCCTCGACAGGCCCAGGTGGAGACCCAGTACTTC. Protein product: CASSPRQAQVETQYF.